The T cell receptor (beta chain) under discussion was sequenced for a study of T cell repertoires in cytomegalovirus infection. Study information: CMV infection and matching HLA type were both indicated by public TCR beta signatures.

Study-level results: Dominant in the ex vivo response were TCR beta clonotypes restricted by HLA-C and specific for CMV. There were carriers of CMV plus the relevant HLA, and cumulative public TCR beta family frequency identified them.

TCRdb re-called the reads with MiXCR, one entry per CDR3 protein. The repertoire holds about 400,000 distinct CDR3 sequences, around 18% seen once, with approximately 8% in the top ten. This clonotype turned up a few times. The antigen remains undetermined. CDR3 size: 16 residues. Trimming cost V 7 bases and J 8 bases; bases outside gene matches: 12. The germline V gene has CDR1 SGHTA and CDR2 FQGNSA. The chain couples TRBV7-2 to TRBJ2-1; 12 bases align to TRBD2. This TCR derives from a human donor in good health (CMV status not recorded). Some clones in this sample may be carry-over from other donors' samples. The sequencing input was PBMCs. The CDR3: CASTQRRASGRDEQFF. The CDR3 DNA reads TGTGCCAGCACCCAAAGGCGGGCTAGCGGGAGGGATGAGCAGTTCTTC.